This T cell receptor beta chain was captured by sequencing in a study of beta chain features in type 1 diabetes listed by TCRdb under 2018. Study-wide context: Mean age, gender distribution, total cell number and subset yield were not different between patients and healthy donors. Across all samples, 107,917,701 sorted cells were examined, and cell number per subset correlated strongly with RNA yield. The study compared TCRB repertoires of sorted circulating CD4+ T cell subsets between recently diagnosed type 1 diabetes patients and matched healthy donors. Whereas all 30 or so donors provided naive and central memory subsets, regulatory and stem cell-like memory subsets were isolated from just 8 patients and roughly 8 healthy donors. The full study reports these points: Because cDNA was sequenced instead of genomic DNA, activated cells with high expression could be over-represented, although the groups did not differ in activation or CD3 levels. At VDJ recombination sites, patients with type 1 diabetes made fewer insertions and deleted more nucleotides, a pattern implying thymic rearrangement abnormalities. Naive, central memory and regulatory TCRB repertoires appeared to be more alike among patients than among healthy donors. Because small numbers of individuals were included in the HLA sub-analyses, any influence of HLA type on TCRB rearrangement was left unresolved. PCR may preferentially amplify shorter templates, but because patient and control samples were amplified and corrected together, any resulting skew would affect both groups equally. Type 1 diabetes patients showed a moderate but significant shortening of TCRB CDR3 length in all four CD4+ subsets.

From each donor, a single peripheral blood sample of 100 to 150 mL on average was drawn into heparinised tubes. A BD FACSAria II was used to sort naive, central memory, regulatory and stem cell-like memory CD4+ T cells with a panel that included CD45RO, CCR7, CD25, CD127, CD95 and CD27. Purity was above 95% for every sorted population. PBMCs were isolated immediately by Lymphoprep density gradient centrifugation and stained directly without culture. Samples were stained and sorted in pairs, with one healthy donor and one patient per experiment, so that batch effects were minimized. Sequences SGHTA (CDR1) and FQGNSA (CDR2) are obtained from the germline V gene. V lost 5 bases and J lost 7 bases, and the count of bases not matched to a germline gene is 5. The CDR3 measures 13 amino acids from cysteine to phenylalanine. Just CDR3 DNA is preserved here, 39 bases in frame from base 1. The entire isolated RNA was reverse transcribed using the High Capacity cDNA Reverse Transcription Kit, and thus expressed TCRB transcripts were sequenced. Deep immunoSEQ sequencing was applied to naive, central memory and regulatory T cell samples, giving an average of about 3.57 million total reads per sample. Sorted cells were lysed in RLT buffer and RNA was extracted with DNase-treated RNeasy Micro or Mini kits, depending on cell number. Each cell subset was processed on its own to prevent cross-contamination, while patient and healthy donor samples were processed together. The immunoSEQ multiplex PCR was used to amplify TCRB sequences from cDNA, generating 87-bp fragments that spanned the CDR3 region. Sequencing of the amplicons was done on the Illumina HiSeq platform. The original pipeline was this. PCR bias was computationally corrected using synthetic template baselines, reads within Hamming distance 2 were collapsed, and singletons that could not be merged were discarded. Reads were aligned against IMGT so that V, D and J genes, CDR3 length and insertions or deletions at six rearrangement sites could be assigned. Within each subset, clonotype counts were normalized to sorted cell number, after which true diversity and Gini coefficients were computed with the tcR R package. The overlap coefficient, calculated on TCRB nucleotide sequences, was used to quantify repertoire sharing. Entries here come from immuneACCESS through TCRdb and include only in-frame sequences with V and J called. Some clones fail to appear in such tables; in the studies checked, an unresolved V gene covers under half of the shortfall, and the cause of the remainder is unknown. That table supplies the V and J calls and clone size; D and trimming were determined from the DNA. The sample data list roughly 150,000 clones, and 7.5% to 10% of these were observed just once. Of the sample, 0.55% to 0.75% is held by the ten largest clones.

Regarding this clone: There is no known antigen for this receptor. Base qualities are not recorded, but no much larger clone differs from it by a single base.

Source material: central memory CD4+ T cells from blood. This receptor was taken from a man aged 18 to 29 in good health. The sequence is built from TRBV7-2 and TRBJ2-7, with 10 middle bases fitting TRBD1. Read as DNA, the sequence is TGTGCCAGCAGCGGACAGGGGGTGGGGGAGCAGTACTTC. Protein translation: CASSGQGVGEQYF.